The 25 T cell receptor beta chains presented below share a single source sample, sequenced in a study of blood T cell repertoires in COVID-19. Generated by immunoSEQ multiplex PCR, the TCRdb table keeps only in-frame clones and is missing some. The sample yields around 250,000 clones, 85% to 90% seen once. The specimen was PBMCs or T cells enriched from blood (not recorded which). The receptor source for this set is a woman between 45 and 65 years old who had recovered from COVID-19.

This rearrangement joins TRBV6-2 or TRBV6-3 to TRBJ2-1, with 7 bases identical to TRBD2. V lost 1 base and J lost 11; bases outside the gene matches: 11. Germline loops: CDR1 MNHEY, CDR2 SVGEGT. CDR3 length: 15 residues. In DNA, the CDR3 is TGTGCCAGCAGTTACTTGAGGACTAGAGGGGCGAAGCAGTTCTTC. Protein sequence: CASSYLRTRGAKQFF.

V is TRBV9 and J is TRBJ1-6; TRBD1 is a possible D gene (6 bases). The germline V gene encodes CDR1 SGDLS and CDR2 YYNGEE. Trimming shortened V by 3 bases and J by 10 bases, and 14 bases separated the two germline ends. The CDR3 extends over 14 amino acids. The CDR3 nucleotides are TGTGCCAGCAGCGCCGAGGGGGTCAGGTCACCCCTCCACTTT. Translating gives CASSAEGVRSPLHF.

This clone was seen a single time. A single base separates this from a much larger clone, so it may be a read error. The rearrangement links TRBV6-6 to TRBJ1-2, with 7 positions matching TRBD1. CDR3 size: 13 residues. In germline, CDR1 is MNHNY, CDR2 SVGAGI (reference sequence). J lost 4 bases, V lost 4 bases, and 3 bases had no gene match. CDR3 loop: CASSSGTVYGYTF. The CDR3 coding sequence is TGTGCCAGCAGTTCCGGGACAGTCTATGGCTACACCTTC.

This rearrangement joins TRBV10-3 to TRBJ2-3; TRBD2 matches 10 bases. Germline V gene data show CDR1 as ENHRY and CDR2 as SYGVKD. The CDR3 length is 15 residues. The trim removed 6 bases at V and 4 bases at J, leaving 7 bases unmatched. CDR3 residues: CAISPSGSGSDTQYF. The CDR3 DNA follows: TGTGCCATCAGCCCTAGCGGGAGTGGTTCAGATACGCAGTATTTT.

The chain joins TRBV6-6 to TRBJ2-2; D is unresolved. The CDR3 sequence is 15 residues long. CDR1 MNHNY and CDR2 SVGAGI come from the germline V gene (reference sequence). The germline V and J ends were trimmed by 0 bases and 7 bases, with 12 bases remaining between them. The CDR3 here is CASSYSASRIGELFF. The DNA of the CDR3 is TGTGCCAGCAGTTACTCGGCTAGTCGGATCGGGGAGCTGTTTTTT.

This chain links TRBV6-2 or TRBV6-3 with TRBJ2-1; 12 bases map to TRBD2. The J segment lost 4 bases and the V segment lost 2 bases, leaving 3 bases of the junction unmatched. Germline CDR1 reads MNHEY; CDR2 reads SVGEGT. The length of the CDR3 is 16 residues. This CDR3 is CASSYGLAGSYNEQFF. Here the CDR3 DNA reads TGTGCCAGCAGTTACGGACTAGCGGGATCATACAATGAGCAGTTCTTC.

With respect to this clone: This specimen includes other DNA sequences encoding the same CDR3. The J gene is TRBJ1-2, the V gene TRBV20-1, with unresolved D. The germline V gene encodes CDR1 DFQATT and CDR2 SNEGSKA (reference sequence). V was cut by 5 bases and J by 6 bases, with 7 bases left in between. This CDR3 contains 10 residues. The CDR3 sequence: CSAWRDGYTF. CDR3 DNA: TGCAGTGCTTGGAGAGATGGCTACACCTTC.

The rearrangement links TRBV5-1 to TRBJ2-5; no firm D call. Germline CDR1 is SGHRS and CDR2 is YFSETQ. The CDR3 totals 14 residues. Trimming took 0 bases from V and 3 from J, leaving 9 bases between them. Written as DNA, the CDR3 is TGCGCCAGCAGCTTGGCGGCAGGTGAAGAGACCCAGTACTTC. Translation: CASSLAAGEETQYF. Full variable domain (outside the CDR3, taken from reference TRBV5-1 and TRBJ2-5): KAGVTQTPRYLIKTRGQQVTLSCSPISGHRSVSWYQQTPGQGLQFLFEYFSETQRNKGNFPGRFSGRQFSNSRSEMNVSTLELGDSALYLCASSLAAGEETQYFGPGTRLLVL.

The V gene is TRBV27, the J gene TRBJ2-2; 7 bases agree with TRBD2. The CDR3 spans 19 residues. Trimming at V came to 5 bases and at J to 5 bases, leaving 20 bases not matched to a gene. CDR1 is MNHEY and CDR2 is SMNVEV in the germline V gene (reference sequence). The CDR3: CASSTLGGRAGLGTGELFF. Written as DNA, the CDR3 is TGTGCCAGCAGTACCCTTGGTGGGAGGGCCGGTTTGGGGACCGGGGAGCTGTTTTTT.

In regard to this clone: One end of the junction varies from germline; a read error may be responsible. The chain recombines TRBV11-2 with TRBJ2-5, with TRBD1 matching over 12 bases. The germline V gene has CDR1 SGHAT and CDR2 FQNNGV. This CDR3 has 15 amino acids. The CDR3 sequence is CASSFNPGQGALSDF. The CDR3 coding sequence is TGTGCCAGCAGCTTTAACCCGGGACAGGGGGCTCTAAGCGACTTC. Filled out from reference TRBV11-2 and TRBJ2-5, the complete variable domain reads EAGVAQSPRYKIIEKRQSVAFWCNPISGHATLYWYQQILGQGPKLLIQFQNNGVVDDSQLPKDRFSAERLKGVDSTLKIQPAKLEDSAVYLCASSFNPGQGALSDFGPGTRLLVL.

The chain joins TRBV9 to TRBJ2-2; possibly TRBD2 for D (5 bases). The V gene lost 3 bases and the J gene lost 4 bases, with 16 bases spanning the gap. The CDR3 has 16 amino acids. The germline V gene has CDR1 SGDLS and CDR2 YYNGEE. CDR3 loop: CASSARTSEGTGELFF. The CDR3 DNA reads TGTGCCAGCAGCGCACGGACTTCTGAAGGCACCGGGGAGCTGTTTTTT.

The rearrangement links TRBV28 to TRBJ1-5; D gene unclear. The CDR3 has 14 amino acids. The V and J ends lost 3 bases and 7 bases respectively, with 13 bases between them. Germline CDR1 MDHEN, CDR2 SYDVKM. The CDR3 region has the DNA TGTGCCAGCAGTTTTTCGCAGGATAGGCAGCCCCAGCATTTT. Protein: CASSFSQDRQPQHF.

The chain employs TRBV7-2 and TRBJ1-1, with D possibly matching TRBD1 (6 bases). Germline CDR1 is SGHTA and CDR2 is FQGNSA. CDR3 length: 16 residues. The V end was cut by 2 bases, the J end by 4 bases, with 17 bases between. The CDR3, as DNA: TGTGCCAGCAGCTTATTATCAGGGGATGGGGTCACTGAAGCTTTCTTT. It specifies CASSLLSGDGVTEAFF. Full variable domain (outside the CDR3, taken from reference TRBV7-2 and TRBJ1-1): GAGVSQSPSNKVTEKGKDVELRCDPISGHTALYWYRQSLGQGLEFLIYFQGNSAPDKSGLPSDRFSAERTGGSVSTLTIQRTQQEDSAVYLCASSLLSGDGVTEAFFGQGTRLTVV.

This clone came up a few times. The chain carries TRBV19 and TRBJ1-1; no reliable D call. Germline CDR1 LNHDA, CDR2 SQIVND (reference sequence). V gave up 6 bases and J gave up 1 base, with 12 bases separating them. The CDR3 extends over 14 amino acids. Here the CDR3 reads CASSASISNTEAFF. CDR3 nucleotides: TGTGCCAGTAGCGCCAGTATATCGAACACTGAAGCTTTCTTT.

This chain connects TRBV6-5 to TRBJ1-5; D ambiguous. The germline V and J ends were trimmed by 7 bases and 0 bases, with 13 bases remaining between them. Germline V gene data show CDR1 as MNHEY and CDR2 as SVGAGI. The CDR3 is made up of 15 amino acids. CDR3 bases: TGTGCCAGCAAATCCGACGGGGATAGCAATCAGCCCCAGCATTTT. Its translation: CASKSDGDSNQPQHF.

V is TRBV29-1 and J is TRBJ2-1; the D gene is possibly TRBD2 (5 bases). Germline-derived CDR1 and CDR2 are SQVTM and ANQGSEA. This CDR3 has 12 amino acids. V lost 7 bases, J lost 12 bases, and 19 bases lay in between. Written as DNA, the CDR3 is TGCAGCGCCCAAGGTAGCGCCTCTTGGCAGTTCTTC. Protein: CSAQGSASWQFF.

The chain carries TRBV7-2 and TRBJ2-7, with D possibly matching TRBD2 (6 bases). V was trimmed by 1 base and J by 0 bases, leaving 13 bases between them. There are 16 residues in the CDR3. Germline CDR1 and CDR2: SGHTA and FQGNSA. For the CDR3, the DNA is TGTGCCAGCAGCTTAGGTGTAGCGGATGTCTCCTACGAGCAGTACTTC. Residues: CASSLGVADVSYEQYF.

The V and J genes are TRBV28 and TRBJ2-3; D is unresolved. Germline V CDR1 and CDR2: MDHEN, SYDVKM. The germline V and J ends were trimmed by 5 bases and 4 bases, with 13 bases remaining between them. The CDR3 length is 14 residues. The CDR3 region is CASSPLPLADTQYF. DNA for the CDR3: TGTGCCAGCAGTCCACTGCCTCTAGCAGATACGCAGTATTTT.

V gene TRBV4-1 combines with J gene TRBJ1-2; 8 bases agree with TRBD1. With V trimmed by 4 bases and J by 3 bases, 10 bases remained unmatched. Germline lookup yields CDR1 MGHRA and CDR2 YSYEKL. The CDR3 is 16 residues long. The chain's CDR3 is CASSRRTYRGDYGYTF. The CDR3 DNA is TGCGCCAGCAGCCGCCGTACTTACAGGGGGGACTATGGCTACACCTTC.

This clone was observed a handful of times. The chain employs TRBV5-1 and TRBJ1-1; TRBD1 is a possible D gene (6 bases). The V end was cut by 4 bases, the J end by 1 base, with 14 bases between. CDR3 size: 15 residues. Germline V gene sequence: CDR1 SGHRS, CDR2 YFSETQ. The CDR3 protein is CASSLSGQPNTEAFF. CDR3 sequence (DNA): TGCGCCAGCAGCCTGTCTGGACAGCCGAACACTGAAGCTTTCTTT.

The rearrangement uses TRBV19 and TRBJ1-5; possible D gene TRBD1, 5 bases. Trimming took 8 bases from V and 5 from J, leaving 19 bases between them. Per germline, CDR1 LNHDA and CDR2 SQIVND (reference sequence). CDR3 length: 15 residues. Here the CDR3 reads CASGWDSDPYQPQHF. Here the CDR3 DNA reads TGTGCCAGTGGGTGGGACTCCGACCCTTATCAGCCCCAGCATTTT.

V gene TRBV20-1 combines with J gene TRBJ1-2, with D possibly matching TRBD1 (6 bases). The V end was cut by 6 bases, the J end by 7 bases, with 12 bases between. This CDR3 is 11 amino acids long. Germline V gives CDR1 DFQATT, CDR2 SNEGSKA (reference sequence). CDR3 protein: CSAATGSGYTF. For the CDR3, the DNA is TGCAGTGCCGCAACAGGGTCTGGCTACACCTTC.

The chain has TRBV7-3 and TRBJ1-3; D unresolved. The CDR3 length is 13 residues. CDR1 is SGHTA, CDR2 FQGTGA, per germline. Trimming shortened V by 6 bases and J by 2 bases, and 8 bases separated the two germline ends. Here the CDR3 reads CASSLAAGNTIYF. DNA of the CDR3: TGTGCCAGCAGTCTGGCAGCTGGAAACACCATATATTTT. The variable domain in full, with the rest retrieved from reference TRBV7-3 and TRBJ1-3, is GAGVSQTPSNKVTEKGKYVELRCDPISGHTALYWYRQSLGQGPEFLIYFQGTGAADDSGLPNDRFFAVRPEGSVSTLKIQRTERGDSAVYLCASSLAAGNTIYFGEGSWLTVV.

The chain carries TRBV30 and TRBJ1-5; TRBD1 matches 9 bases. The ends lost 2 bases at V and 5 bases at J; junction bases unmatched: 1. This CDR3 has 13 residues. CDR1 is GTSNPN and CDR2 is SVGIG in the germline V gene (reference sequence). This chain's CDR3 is CAWSTGGDQPQHF. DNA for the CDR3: TGTGCCTGGAGTACAGGGGGCGATCAGCCCCAGCATTTT. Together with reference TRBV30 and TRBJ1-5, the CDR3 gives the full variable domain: SQTIHQWPATLVQPVGSPLSLECTVEGTSNPNLYWYRQAAGRGLQLLFYSVGIGQISSEVPQNLSASRPQDRQFILSSKKLLLSDSGFYLCAWSTGGDQPQHFGDGTRLSIL.

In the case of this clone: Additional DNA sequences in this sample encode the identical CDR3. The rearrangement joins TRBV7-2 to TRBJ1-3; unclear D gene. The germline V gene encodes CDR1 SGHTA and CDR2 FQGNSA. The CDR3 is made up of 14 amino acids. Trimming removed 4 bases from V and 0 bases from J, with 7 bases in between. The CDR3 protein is CASSSRDSGNTIYF. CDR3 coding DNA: TGTGCCAGCAGCTCCCGAGACTCTGGAAACACCATATATTTT. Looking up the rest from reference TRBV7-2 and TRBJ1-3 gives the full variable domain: GAGVSQSPSNKVTEKGKDVELRCDPISGHTALYWYRQSLGQGLEFLIYFQGNSAPDKSGLPSDRFSAERTGGSVSTLTIQRTQQEDSAVYLCASSSRDSGNTIYFGEGSWLTVV.